The 11 T cell receptor beta chains below come from one sample, sequenced in a study of T-cell memory formation after mild COVID-19. TCRdb reprocessed the 5' RACE reads with MiXCR, giving one entry per CDR3 protein. The sample contains 140,000 to 150,000 distinct CDR3 sequences, 5.5% to 7% of which appear only once. The material sequenced was PBMCs or a T cell subset sorted from them (not recorded which). These TCRs come from an adult woman who had mild COVID-19 (a few samples of this study predate the infection). Cell type and time point are not known.

This clonotype has just a few counts. The V gene is TRBV11-2, the J gene TRBJ2-2; D gene uncertain. The germline CDR1 and CDR2 sequences are SGHAT and FQNNGV. This CDR3 is 15 amino acids long. The ends were cut back, 3 bases at V and 4 bases at J, with 12 bases in the middle. The CDR3 DNA follows: TGTGCCAGCAGCTTCGGCACGGCGGTCACCGGGGAGCTGTTTTTT. Protein: CASSFGTAVTGELFF.

This clonotype was recorded at least ten times. The gene calls are TRBV7-2 and TRBJ2-7; TRBD1 aligns across 9 bases. Germline V gene lookup returns CDR1 SGHTA and CDR2 FQGNSA. Germline trimming cut 5 bases from V and 3 bases from J; bases unmatched to any gene: 8. The CDR3 loop spans 15 amino acids. In DNA, the CDR3 is TGTGCCAGCAGCCTAACGGGACAGGGCTTCTACGAGCAGTACTTC. This codes for CASSLTGQGFYEQYF.

This clonotype was counted between two and nine times. This rearrangement joins TRBV5-1 to TRBJ2-3; 9 nucleotides line up with TRBD2. V lost 0 bases to trimming and J lost 0 bases; unmatched junction nucleotides: 2. This CDR3 region has 16 residues. Germline CDR1 SGHRS, CDR2 YFSETQ. As DNA, the CDR3 is TGCGCCAGCAGCTTGGCCCTAGCGGGGAGCACAGATACGCAGTATTTT. Its translation is CASSLALAGSTDTQYF.

CDR3 coding DNA: TGCAGCGTAAGGGACCTTGGCTCGTCTGAAGCTTTCTTT. Encoded protein: CSVRDLGSSEAFF. This chain connects TRBV29-1 to TRBJ1-1; D may be TRBD1 (5 bases). Trimming pared 6 bases from V and 6 bases from J, leaving 17 bases between. The CDR3 sequence is 13 residues long. Per the germline V gene, CDR1 is SQVTM and CDR2 is ANQGSEA.

This clonotype was seen more than once but under ten times. This chain joins TRBV19 and TRBJ2-2; D gene uncertain. Germline V gives CDR1 LNHDA, CDR2 SQIVND (reference sequence). This CDR3 spans 12 amino acids. Between the trimmed V and J ends, which lost 7 bases and 7 bases, there was a span of 10 bases. The CDR3 sequence is CASNGRGGELFF. The CDR3 nucleotides are TGTGCCAGTAATGGACGCGGCGGGGAGCTGTTTTTT.

This clonotype has just a few counts. The V gene is TRBV20-1, the J gene TRBJ1-4; D not resolved. V was clipped by 3 bases and J by 0 bases, with 8 bases between them. Germline CDR1 is DFQATT and CDR2 is SNEGSKA (reference sequence). This CDR3 comprises 14 residues. This CDR3 is CSASPGTTNEKLFF. DNA of the CDR3: TGCAGTGCTAGCCCGGGGACAACTAATGAAAAACTGTTTTTT.

In this sample, this clonotype turned up many times. This chain's CDR3 is CASSVDFTDTQYF. CDR3 in DNA: TGTGCCAGCAGCGTGGACTTTACAGATACGCAGTATTTT. The chain has TRBV7-9 and TRBJ2-3, with a tentative D call TRBD2 (5 bases). CDR1 is SEHNR and CDR2 is FQNEAQ in the germline V gene (reference sequence). Trimming removed 5 bases at V and 3 bases at J, with 9 bases between. The CDR3 runs to 13 residues. The variable domain in full, completed from reference TRBV7-9 and TRBJ2-3, reads DTGVSQNPRHKITKRGQNVTFRCDPISEHNRLYWYRQTLGQGPEFLTYFQNEAQLEKSRLLSDRFSAERPKGSFSTLEIQRTEQGDSAMYLCASSVDFTDTQYFGPGTRLTVL.

This clonotype came up many times. The V call is TRBV7-2, the J call TRBJ2-1; D gene uncertain. CDR1 SGHTA and CDR2 FQGNSA come from the germline V gene. The CDR3 loop spans 12 amino acids. V was shortened by 3 bases and J by 9 bases, with 9 bases between the two germline ends. CDR3 residues: CASSFLLAEQFF. The CDR3 DNA reads as TGTGCCAGCAGCTTCCTTTTAGCTGAGCAGTTCTTC.

The table lists this clonotype with many counts. V is TRBV4-2 and J is TRBJ2-5; 8 bases align to TRBD2. The CDR3 spans 16 residues. V dropped 0 bases and J dropped 2; count of bases not matched to a gene: 5. Germline CDR1 reads LGHNA; CDR2 reads YNFKEQ. CDR3 sequence (DNA): TGTGCCAGCAGCCAAGAAATAGTAGCGGGACAAGAGACCCAGTACTTC. As protein: CASSQEIVAGQETQYF.

V usage is TRBV18 and J usage is TRBJ2-3; the D is unclear. Trimming removed 3 bases from V and 7 bases from J, with 11 bases in between. Germline values: CDR1 KGHSH, CDR2 LQKENI. CDR3 length equals 13 residues. The CDR3 here is CASSPPDANTQYF. CDR3 nucleotide sequence: TGTGCCAGCTCACCCCCCGACGCAAATACGCAGTATTTT.

This clonotype appeared a few times. The CDR3 protein is CASSSYTGTVSSYNEQFF. The CDR3 DNA is TGTGCCAGCAGTTCGTATACCGGGACCGTGAGCTCCTACAATGAGCAGTTCTTC. The V and J genes are TRBV5-4 and TRBJ2-1, with D possibly called TRBD1 or TRBD2 (5 bases each). Trimming removed 5 bases at V and 0 bases at J, with 21 bases between. The CDR3 length is 18 residues. Germline V gene lookup returns CDR1 SGHNT and CDR2 YYREEE (reference sequence). The whole variable domain, remainder taken from reference TRBV5-4 and TRBJ2-1, is ETGVTQSPTHLIKTRGQQVTLRCSSQSGHNTVSWYQQALGQGPQFIFQYYREEENGRGNFPPRFSGLQFPNYSSELNVNALELDDSALYLCASSSYTGTVSSYNEQFFGPGTRLTVL.